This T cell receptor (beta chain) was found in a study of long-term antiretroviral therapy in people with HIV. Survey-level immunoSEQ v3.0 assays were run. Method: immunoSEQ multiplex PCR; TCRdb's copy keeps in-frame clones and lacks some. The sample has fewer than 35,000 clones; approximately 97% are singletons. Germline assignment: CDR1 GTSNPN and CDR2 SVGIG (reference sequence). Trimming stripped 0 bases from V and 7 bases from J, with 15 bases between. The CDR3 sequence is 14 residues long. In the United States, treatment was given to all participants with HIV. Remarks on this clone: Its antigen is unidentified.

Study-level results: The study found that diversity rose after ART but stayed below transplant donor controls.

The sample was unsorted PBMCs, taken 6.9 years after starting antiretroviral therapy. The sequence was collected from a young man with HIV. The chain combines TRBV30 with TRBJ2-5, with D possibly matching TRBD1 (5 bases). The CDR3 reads CAWSVQGAAGTQYF. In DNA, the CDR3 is TGTGCCTGGAGTGTACAAGGGGCAGCAGGGACCCAGTACTTC.